The T cell receptor (beta chain) described here comes from a study of T cell responses to AZD1222 COVID-19 vaccine. Study-wide background: Doses given second, at about 4 or about 12 weeks, were pooled.

The V segment lost 6 bases and the J segment 5 bases; nucleotides outside the gene matches: 7. The V gene's germline CDR1 is MNHEY and CDR2 SVGEGT. The CDR3 extends over 15 amino acids. Overall study findings and caveats: Just six AZD1222 recipients were seropositive at baseline.

Notes on this clone: As yet, its antigen is unknown.

TCRdb's copy holds only in-frame clones and misses some; the assay was immunoSEQ multiplex PCR. The sample contains 95,000 to 100,000 clones, just over 85% of which appear only once. Sample: peripheral blood, taken on day 0 of AZD1222 vaccination. V usage is TRBV6-2 or TRBV6-3 and J usage is TRBJ2-1; 10 nucleotides line up with TRBD2. The TCR sequence derives from an adult in good health. The CDR3 here is CASSHPLAGNNEQFF. The CDR3 nucleotides are TGTGCCAGCAGCCACCCACTAGCGGGAAACAATGAGCAGTTCTTC.